One sample yielded the 14 T cell receptor beta chains listed below, sequenced in a study of CD8 T cells in Susac syndrome. Random-hexamer reverse transcription was applied to about 0.45 to 1 ug RNA. Using its own MiXCR run on the immunoSEQ multiplex PCR reads, TCRdb lists one record per CDR3 protein. The sample carries fewer than 350,000 distinct CDR3 sequences, 92% recorded once. The specimen was CD4+ T cells from PBMCs. The receptors originated from a human donor with multiple sclerosis.

The CDR3 loop reads CASTPDRLSNQPQHF. The CDR3 DNA reads as TGTGCCAGCACACCGGACAGATTAAGCAATCAGCCCCAGCATTTT. This sequence joins TRBV12-3 or TRBV12-4 and TRBJ1-5, with a weak D call TRBD1 (6 bases). V was clipped by 7 bases and J by 1 base, with 14 bases between them. This CDR3 region has 15 residues.

V and J are TRBV4-1 and TRBJ1-4, with TRBD1 identical over 7 bases. Germline loops: CDR1 MGHRA, CDR2 YSYEKL. J was trimmed by 4 bases and V by 5 bases; bases with no gene match: 7. There are 15 residues in the CDR3. The CDR3 protein is CASSGRQGGNEKLFF. As DNA, the CDR3 is TGCGCCAGCAGCGGGCGACAGGGCGGTAATGAAAAACTGTTTTTT.

V is TRBV27 and J is TRBJ1-6; D not resolved. Per germline, CDR1 MNHEY and CDR2 SMNVEV (reference sequence). V shed 6 bases and J shed 14 bases, with 20 bases lying between them. The CDR3 sequence is 14 residues long. CDR3 protein: CASSPTNMLPTLHF. CDR3 bases: TGTGCCAGCAGCCCTACCAACATGCTTCCGACCCTCCACTTT.

This chain's CDR3 is CASSYIGGNTIYF. The CDR3 DNA follows: TGTGCCAGCAGCTACATTGGAGGAAACACCATATATTTT. The chain uses TRBV7-2 and TRBJ1-3; no definite D call. The CDR3 is 13 residues long. Germline-derived CDR1 and CDR2 are SGHTA and FQGNSA. Trimming stripped 4 bases from V and 4 bases from J, with 8 bases between.

The rearrangement uses TRBV5-4 and TRBJ2-1; 11 nucleotides agree with TRBD2. CDR1 is SGHNT, CDR2 YYREEE, per germline (reference sequence). The CDR3 is 17 residues long. Trimming removed 3 bases from V and 9 bases from J; junction bases left unmatched: 14. Written as DNA, the CDR3 is TGTGCCAGCAGCTGGCCCCCAAATAGCGGGAGGGCCACTGAGCAGTTCTTC. Translating gives CASSWPPNSGRATEQFF.

The V call is TRBV19, the J call TRBJ1-5, with D possibly matching TRBD1 (5 bases). This CDR3 is 16 amino acids long. The germline CDR1 and CDR2 sequences are LNHDA and SQIVND (reference sequence). Trimming left V 3 bases short and J 0 bases short, with 12 bases between. The CDR3 DNA reads as TGTGCCAGTAGTATTGCGGGGCCCGATAGCAATCAGCCCCAGCATTTT. Translating gives CASSIAGPDSNQPQHF.

This chain uses TRBV7-9 with TRBJ2-1; 9 positions match TRBD2. This CDR3 is 14 amino acids long. J lost 9 bases, V lost 3 bases, and 6 bases had no gene match. CDR1 is SEHNR, CDR2 FQNEAQ, per germline (reference sequence). CDR3 region: CASSFTGLAIEQFF. CDR3 nucleotides: TGTGCCAGCAGCTTTACGGGACTAGCCATTGAGCAGTTCTTC. Variable domain in full (rest from reference TRBV7-9 and TRBJ2-1): DTGVSQNPRHKITKRGQNVTFRCDPISEHNRLYWYRQTLGQGPEFLTYFQNEAQLEKSRLLSDRFSAERPKGSFSTLEIQRTEQGDSAMYLCASSFTGLAIEQFFGPGTRLTVL.

The gene calls are TRBV2 and TRBJ1-5; TRBD1 aligns across 9 bases. The germline gives CDR1 SNHLY, CDR2 FYNNEI. The CDR3 has 15 amino acids. Trimming cost V 7 bases and J 5 bases; bases outside gene matches: 9. CDR3 protein: CASTMTGGQHQPQHF. Here the CDR3 DNA reads TGTGCCAGCACCATGACAGGGGGGCAGCATCAGCCCCAGCATTTT.

The chain has TRBV29-1 and TRBJ1-1, with 8 positions matching TRBD1. CDR1 is SQVTM and CDR2 is ANQGSEA in the germline V gene. V lost 7 bases to trimming and J lost 4 bases; unmatched junction nucleotides: 8. This CDR3 contains 13 residues. In DNA form, the CDR3 reads TGCAGCGCTTCAACAGGGGGTATCACTGAAGCTTTCTTT. This encodes CSASTGGITEAFF.

The chain links TRBV30 to TRBJ2-7; 8 bases match TRBD1. Trimming took 0 bases from V and 4 from J; bases not matched to a gene: 8. The germline V gene has CDR1 GTSNPN and CDR2 SVGIG (reference sequence). This CDR3 is built from 15 residues. CDR3 in DNA: TGTGCCTGGAGTGTGGGCGGGACAGGATTTTACGAGCAGTACTTC. It codes for CAWSVGGTGFYEQYF.

CDR3 residues: CASSLVVGAQHF. CDR3 sequence (DNA): TGTGCCAGCAGCTTAGTCGTGGGGGCCCAGCATTTT. V and J are TRBV7-9 and TRBJ1-5; tentatively, D is TRBD1 (5 bases). The CDR3 is 12 residues long. The V end lost 1 base, the J end lost 11 bases, and 9 bases lay between the germline ends. Germline V lookup: CDR1 SEHNR, CDR2 FQNEAQ (reference sequence).

The J gene is TRBJ1-1, the V gene TRBV29-1; tentative D call: TRBD1 (5 bases). CDR1 is SQVTM and CDR2 is ANQGSEA in the germline V gene. The CDR3 sequence is 14 residues long. V lost 4 bases and J lost 4, with 16 bases in between. The CDR3 DNA follows: TGCAGCGTTGGACCTGGGGGTTGGGGCACTGAAGCTTTCTTT. Protein sequence: CSVGPGGWGTEAFF.

The chain is built from TRBV12-3 or TRBV12-4 and TRBJ2-7; 7 nucleotides agree with TRBD1. The CDR3 extends over 14 amino acids. V trimming: 3 bases; J trimming: 6 bases; junction bases outside the gene matches: 8. The chain's CDR3 is CASSLQGVLSEQYF. The CDR3 bases are TGTGCCAGCAGTTTGCAGGGGGTCCTATCCGAGCAGTACTTC.

This rearrangement joins TRBV19 to TRBJ1-5; maybe TRBD1 (5 bases). Trimming took 3 bases from V and 0 from J, leaving 12 bases between them. There are 16 residues in the CDR3. Germline V CDR1 and CDR2: LNHDA, SQIVND (reference sequence). CDR3 sequence reads: CASSMGRGYSNQPQHF. The DNA of the CDR3 is TGTGCCAGTAGTATGGGCCGGGGGTATAGCAATCAGCCCCAGCATTTT.